A single T cell receptor (beta chain) is shown here with its context. Its antigen remains unidentified. The data originate from a study of OX40 agonist ivuxolimab in advanced cancers. Study at large: Patients were dosed with the agonistic anti-OX40 (CD134) antibody ivuxolimab. Study-level findings and limits: CD8+ T cells averaged more expanded clones than CD4+.

V dropped 6 bases and J dropped 9; count of bases not matched to a gene: 6. There are 11 residues in the CDR3. Germline V lookup: CDR1 SQVTM, CDR2 ANQGSEA. TCRdb's copy holds only in-frame clones and misses some; the assay was immunoSEQ multiplex PCR. In the table there are tens of thousands of clones, 77% of which are singletons. This specimen was CD4+ or CD8+ T cells sorted from blood, taken in a trial of the OX40 agonist ivuxolimab. V gene TRBV29-1 combines with J gene TRBJ2-7; 9 bases align to TRBD1. The TCR originated in an adult with an advanced solid tumor such as melanoma, head and neck, liver or kidney cancer. The DNA for the CDR3 is TGCAGCGTAGCCGGACAGGGGTCGCAGTACTTC. Translation gives CSVAGQGSQYF.